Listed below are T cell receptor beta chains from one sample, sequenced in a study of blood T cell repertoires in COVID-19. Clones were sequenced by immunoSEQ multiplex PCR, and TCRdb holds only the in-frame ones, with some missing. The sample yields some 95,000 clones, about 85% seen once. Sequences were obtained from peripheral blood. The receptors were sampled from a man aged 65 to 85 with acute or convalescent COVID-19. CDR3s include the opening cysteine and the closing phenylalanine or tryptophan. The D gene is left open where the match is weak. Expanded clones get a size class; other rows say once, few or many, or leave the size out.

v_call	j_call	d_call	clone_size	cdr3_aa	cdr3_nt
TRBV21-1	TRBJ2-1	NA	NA	CASSSPQRGYNEQFF	TGTGCCAGCAGCTCCCCCCAGCGGGGATACAATGAGCAGTTCTTC
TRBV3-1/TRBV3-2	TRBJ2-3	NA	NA	CASSIDTLTDTQYF	TGTGCCAGCAGCATTGACACACTCACAGATACGCAGTATTTT
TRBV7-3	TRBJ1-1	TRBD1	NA	CASSLDRGQVSEAFF	TGTGCCAGCAGCCTGGACAGGGGGCAAGTTTCTGAAGCTTTCTTT
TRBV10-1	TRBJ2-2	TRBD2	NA	CASSESTSGVRELFF	TGCGCCAGCAGTGAGTCCACTAGCGGGGTCCGGGAGCTGTTTTTT
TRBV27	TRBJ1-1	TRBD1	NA	CASSPWTGLNTEAFF	TGTGCCAGCAGTCCCTGGACAGGGCTGAACACTGAAGCTTTCTTT
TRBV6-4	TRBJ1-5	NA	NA	CASSRGGHGRNQPQHF	TGTGCCAGCAGTAGGGGTGGGCATGGGCGCAATCAGCCCCAGCATTTT
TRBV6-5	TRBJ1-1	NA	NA	CASSYQGSTEAFF	TGTGCCAGCAGTTACCAGGGATCAACTGAAGCTTTCTTT
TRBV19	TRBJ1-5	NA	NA	CASSMRAVPSNQPQHF	TGTGCCAGTAGTATGAGGGCAGTCCCTAGCAATCAGCCCCAGCATTTT
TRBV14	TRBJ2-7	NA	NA	CASSPKGAAKYF	TGTGCCAGCAGCCCCAAAGGGGCAGCCAAGTACTTC
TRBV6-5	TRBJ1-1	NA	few	CASSYLTGDTEAFF	TGTGCCAGCAGTTACCTGACGGGGGACACTGAAGCTTTCTTT
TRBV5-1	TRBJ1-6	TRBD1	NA	CASSPGQRVYNSPLHF	TGCGCCAGCAGCCCGGGACAGAGAGTTTATAATTCACCCCTCCACTTT
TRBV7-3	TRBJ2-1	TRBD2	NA	CASSSPTSGDNEQFF	TGTGCCAGCAGCTCGCCGACTAGCGGGGACAATGAGCAGTTCTTC
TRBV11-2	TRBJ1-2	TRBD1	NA	CASSLEGQGVGGYTF	TGTGCCAGCAGCTTAGAGGGACAGGGGGTCGGCGGCTACACCTTC
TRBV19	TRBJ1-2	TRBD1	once	CASMGRGTNPYGYTF	TGTGCCAGTATGGGCAGGGGGACAAACCCCTATGGCTACACCTTC
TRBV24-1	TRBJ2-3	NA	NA	CATSETGVRSTQYF	TGTGCCACCAGTGAGACGGGGGTTCGGAGTACGCAGTATTTT
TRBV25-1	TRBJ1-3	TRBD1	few	CASSVTGNGNTIYF	TGTGCCAGCAGTGTGACAGGGAATGGAAACACCATATATTTT
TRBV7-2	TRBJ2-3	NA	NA	CASSSLAASTDTQYF	TGTGCCAGCAGCTCCCTAGCAGCGAGCACAGATACGCAGTATTTT
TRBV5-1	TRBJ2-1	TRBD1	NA	CASSLGQGAHNEQFF	TGCGCCAGCAGCTTGGGACAGGGGGCGCACAATGAGCAGTTCTTC
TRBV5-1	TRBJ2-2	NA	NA	CASSLEVGWTTPQNTGELFF	TGCGCCAGCAGCTTGGAGGTTGGCTGGACTACCCCCCAAAACACCGGGGAGCTGTTTTTT
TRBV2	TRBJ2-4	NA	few	CASSDRSF	TGTGCCAGCAGCGACAGATCATTC
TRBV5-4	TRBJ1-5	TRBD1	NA	CASSSQGAIPNQPQHF	TGTGCCAGCAGCTCGCAGGGGGCCATACCCAATCAGCCCCAGCATTTT
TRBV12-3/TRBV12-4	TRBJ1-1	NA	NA	CASSPTTVTEAFF	TGTGCCAGCAGCCCAACGACTGTCACTGAAGCTTTCTTT
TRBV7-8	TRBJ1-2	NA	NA	CASSLGLEYGYTF	TGTGCCAGCAGCTTAGGTCTAGAGTATGGCTACACCTTC
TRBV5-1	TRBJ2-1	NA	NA	CASSSVVPRGYNEQFF	TGCGCCAGCAGCTCAGTAGTCCCAAGGGGCTACAATGAGCAGTTCTTC
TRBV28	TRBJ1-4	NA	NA	CASRQSNEKLFF	TGTGCCAGCAGACAGTCTAATGAAAAACTGTTTTTT
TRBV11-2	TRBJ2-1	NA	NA	CASSLVWAGAYNEQFF	TGTGCCAGCAGCTTAGTGTGGGCAGGCGCCTACAATGAGCAGTTCTTC
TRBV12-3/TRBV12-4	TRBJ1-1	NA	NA	CASSLQKEAFF	TGTGCCAGCAGTTTGCAGAAGGAAGCTTTCTTT
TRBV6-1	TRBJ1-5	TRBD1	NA	CASSEGQGGRQPQHF	TGTGCCAGCAGTGAGGGACAGGGGGGCCGACAGCCCCAGCATTTT
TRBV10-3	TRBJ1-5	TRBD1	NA	CAISESTQGANQPQHF	TGTGCCATCAGTGAGTCGACGCAGGGGGCGAATCAGCCCCAGCATTTT
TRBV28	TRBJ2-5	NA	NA	CASSQSPVQETQYF	TGTGCCAGCAGTCAGTCGCCAGTCCAAGAGACCCAGTACTTC
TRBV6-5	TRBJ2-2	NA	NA	CASRYKGANTGELFF	TGTGCCAGCAGATATAAAGGGGCGAACACCGGGGAGCTGTTTTTT
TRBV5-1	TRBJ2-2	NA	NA	CASSSNPGVGTGELFF	TGCGCCAGCAGCTCGAACCCCGGTGTCGGCACCGGGGAGCTGTTTTTT
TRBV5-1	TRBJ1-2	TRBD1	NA	CASSPQGASYGYTF	TGCGCCAGCAGTCCCCAGGGGGCTAGCTATGGCTACACCTTC
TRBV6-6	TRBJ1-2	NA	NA	CASSWGRGHTNYGYTF	TGTGCCAGCAGTTGGGGGCGGGGGCATACTAACTATGGCTACACCTTC
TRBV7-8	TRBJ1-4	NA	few	CASSLVQEKLFF	TGTGCCAGCAGCTTAGTCCAGGAAAAACTGTTTTTT
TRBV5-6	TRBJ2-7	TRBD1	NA	CASSATPGQGGKEQYF	TGTGCCAGCAGCGCCACACCGGGACAGGGAGGTAAGGAGCAGTACTTC
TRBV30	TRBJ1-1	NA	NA	CAWGPTNTEAFF	TGTGCCTGGGGACCTACCAACACTGAAGCTTTCTTT
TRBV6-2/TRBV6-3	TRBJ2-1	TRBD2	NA	CASSEIGGTNYNEQFF	TGTGCCAGCAGCGAAATCGGGGGGACGAATTACAATGAGCAGTTCTTC
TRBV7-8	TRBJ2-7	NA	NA	CASSPVPYEQYF	TGTGCCAGCAGCCCAGTTCCCTACGAGCAGTACTTC
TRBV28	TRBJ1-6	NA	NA	CASSWSRGDTTYNSPLHF	TGTGCCAGCAGTTGGAGCAGGGGTGATACCACCTATAATTCACCCCTCCACTTT
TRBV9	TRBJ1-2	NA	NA	CASSLDRNPYGYTF	TGTGCCAGCAGCTTAGACAGGAACCCCTATGGCTACACCTTC
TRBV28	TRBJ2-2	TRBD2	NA	CASSLFGGGVTGELFF	TGTGCCAGCAGTTTATTTGGCGGGGGGGTTACCGGGGAGCTGTTTTTT
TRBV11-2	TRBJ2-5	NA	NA	CASSLTGPGVQVETQYF	TGTGCCAGCAGCCTTACCGGCCCCGGAGTCCAAGTTGAGACCCAGTACTTC
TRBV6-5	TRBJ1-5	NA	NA	CASSTYGRDNQPQHF	TGTGCCAGCAGTACGTACGGTCGGGACAATCAGCCCCAGCATTTT